This T cell receptor beta chain came from a study of shared clonotypes between healthy human individuals. Study-wide background: Donors consisted of a couple of women and a few men between 18 and 49. Study conclusions and caveats: Among donors, the sharing of clonotypes was expected to be influenced by sequencing depth.

Several immunoSEQ plates held equal portions of the genomic DNA taken from each subset. The assay was immunoSEQ multiplex PCR, and TCRdb's table has in-frame clones only and misses some. The sample lists about 1.1 million clones; about 84% were seen once. Healthy HIV-negative adults without recent acute infections or vaccinations served as donors. The sample holds one count of this clone. Antigen unknown. Germline V gene lookup returns CDR1 MRHNA and CDR2 SNTAGT. Trimming cost V 4 bases and J 5 bases, with 17 bases left between them. The CDR3 loop spans 15 amino acids. Sequencing was performed on memory CD4+ T cells from PBMCs. Sample subset: CD45RA-negative fraction. The TCR sequence derives from a man aged 18 to 29 in good health. Some clones in this sample may be carry-over from other donors' samples. The rearrangement joins TRBV6-4 to TRBJ1-1; no reliable D call. DNA of the CDR3: TGTGCCAGCAGTGTGGACGGGTTCGGTGGGACTGAAGCTTTCTTT. Translating it yields CASSVDGFGGTEAFF.